The rows below give T cell receptor beta chains drawn from one sample of a study of cytomegalovirus exposure and HLA in healthy donors. Profiling relied on immunoSEQ multiplex PCR, and the TCRdb table lists in-frame clones only, not all of them. The sample carries roughly 180,000 clones, approximately 86% recorded once. Sequencing was carried out using PBMCs. The receptors shown here come from a man aged 25-45 years in good health and CMV-seropositive. The CDR3 runs from the conserved cysteine through the conserved F or W. The D gene is left open where the match is weak. Not every row has a clone size; where given, it reads once, few, many or a size class.

J: TRBJ2-1; V: TRBV27; D: NA; size: once; CDR3: CASMTSFGAVDEQFF; DNA: NA
J: TRBJ2-3; V: TRBV28; D: NA; size: NA; CDR3: CASSFRGSTDTQYF; DNA: TGTGCCAGCAGTTTTAGAGGTAGCACAGATACGCAGTATTTT
J: TRBJ2-7; V: TRBV11-2; D: NA; size: NA; CDR3: CASSFSEQYF; DNA: TGTGCCAGCAGCTTTTCCGAGCAGTACTTC
J: TRBJ2-3; V: TRBV6-1; D: NA; size: NA; CDR3: CASSDRFRTDTQYF; DNA: TGTGCCAGCAGTGACCGGTTCCGCACAGATACGCAGTATTTT
J: TRBJ2-1; V: TRBV20-1; D: NA; size: once; CDR3: CSASSYNEQFF; DNA: TGCAGTGCATCTAGCTACAATGAGCAGTTCTTC
J: TRBJ1-1; V: TRBV25-1; D: TRBD1; size: NA; CDR3: CASSDAATGVLGAFF; DNA: TGTGCCAGCAGTGATGCCGCGACAGGGGTGTTGGGTGCTTTCTTT
J: TRBJ1-1; V: TRBV6-6; D: NA; size: NA; CDR3: CASNPHRANTEAFF; DNA: TGTGCCAGCAACCCACACAGGGCGAACACTGAAGCTTTCTTT
J: TRBJ1-6; V: TRBV7-2; D: NA; size: many; CDR3: CASSEVGNSPLHF; DNA: TGTGCCAGCAGCGAAGTCGGGAATTCACCCCTCCACTTT
J: TRBJ1-5; V: TRBV18; D: TRBD1; size: NA; CDR3: CASSLGQGGNQPQHF; DNA: TGTGCCAGCTCACTCGGACAGGGTGGCAATCAGCCCCAGCATTTT
J: TRBJ2-5; V: TRBV7-6; D: NA; size: once; CDR3: CASRSSLRETQYF; DNA: TGTGCCAGCAGGTCTAGTCTCCGAGAGACCCAGTACTTC
J: TRBJ1-5; V: TRBV7-2; D: NA; size: NA; CDR3: CASSSQGQPQHF; DNA: TGTGCCAGCAGCAGCCAGGGTCAGCCCCAGCATTTT
J: TRBJ2-5; V: TRBV27; D: NA; size: NA; CDR3: CASSRGKWETQYF; DNA: TGTGCCAGCAGTAGGGGGAAATGGGAGACCCAGTACTTC
J: TRBJ2-7; V: TRBV7-9; D: TRBD1; size: once; CDR3: CASSVGDRGSYEQYF; DNA: TGTGCCAGCAGCGTAGGGGACAGAGGCTCCTACGAGCAGTACTTC
J: TRBJ1-1; V: TRBV6-5; D: NA; size: NA; CDR3: CASSRNTEAFF; DNA: TGTGCCAGCAGTCGAAACACTGAAGCTTTCTTT
J: TRBJ2-5; V: TRBV7-9; D: NA; size: NA; CDR3: CASSLPDLETQYF; DNA: TGTGCCAGCAGCTTACCGGACTTAGAGACCCAGTACTTC